This TCR beta chain was recorded in a study of early T cells in non-severe SARS-CoV-2 infection. Study as a whole: Sequenced material consisted of bulk RNA (from unsorted whole blood), and chains were unpaired. Study-level findings and limits: VDJdb-based matching was biased toward anti-spike CD8 responses and missed private and CD4 specificities.

cDNA molecules, individually, were tagged with unique molecular identifiers. TCRdb called the 5' RACE reads again in MiXCR, with one record for every CDR3 protein. The data contain approximately 70,000 distinct CDR3 sequences, about 4.6% of them seen just once; the ten biggest clones take up 3% to 4%. This clonotype was recorded many times. Its specificity is not known. The sample in question was whole blood, obtained at baseline. This sequence was found in an adult who was a healthcare worker with PCR-confirmed SARS-CoV-2 infection or an uninfected control (not recorded which). The donor label of this sample is uncertain.

The CDR3 protein is CASCPTGPGYGYTF. In DNA, the CDR3 is TGTGCCAGCTGTCCGACAGGCCCCGGCTATGGCTACACCTTC. The chain links TRBV12-3 or TRBV12-4 to TRBJ1-2, with TRBD1 as a possible D gene (6 bases). The CDR3 loop spans 14 amino acids. Trimming pared 8 bases from V and 4 bases from J, leaving 17 bases between.